This entry is about one T cell receptor beta chain. The sample belongs to a study of blood T cell repertoires in COVID-19. Study summary: Sample material is recorded as cDNA or gDNA derived from T cells, B-cell-depleted T cells, or PBMCs.

Germline values: CDR1 SQVTM, CDR2 ANQGSEA. The CDR3 contains 13 residues. Trimming cost V 6 bases and J 4 bases; bases outside gene matches: 7. The repertoire was sequenced with immunoSEQ multiplex PCR; TCRdb's copy has only in-frame clones and lacks some. Among about 78,000 clones listed, approximately 86% were seen once. Material: peripheral blood. This TCR was recovered from a woman between 55 and 75 years old with acute or convalescent COVID-19. The chain carries TRBV29-1 and TRBJ2-7; TRBD1 matches at 9 bases. CDR3 DNA: TGCAGCGTGAAAGGGGACAGGGTTTACGAGCAGTACTTC. It translates to CSVKGDRVYEQYF.